The 7 T cell receptor beta chains in this list originate from one sample, sequenced in a study of CD8 T cells in ankylosing spondylitis. Study observations and caveats: Blood from ankylosing spondylitis patients appeared to carry a characteristic roughly 8-variant TCR beta motif.

These receptors lack a known antigen. A single record per CDR3 protein comes from TCRdb applying MiXCR to the 5' RACE reads. The sample includes 500,000 to 550,000 distinct CDR3 sequences, roughly an eighth seen only once; the top ten take around 7%. Sample: blood, either unsorted or a sorted T cell fraction (not recorded which). These receptors originate from a male donor with ankylosing spondylitis.

This clonotype was seen ten or more times. This sequence joins TRBV12-3 or TRBV12-4 and TRBJ2-2; 7 bases map to TRBD1. V lost 4 bases to trimming and J lost 6 bases; unmatched junction nucleotides: 5. CDR3 length: 14 residues. In nucleotides, the CDR3 is TGTGCCAGCAGTTCTAACACAGGGGCCGGGGAGCTGTTTTTT. Translated, it gives CASSSNTGAGELFF.

This clonotype was detected a few times. The J gene is TRBJ2-7, the V gene TRBV10-3; D gene uncertain. V was pared by 2 bases and J by 5 bases, with 7 bases between. Per the germline V gene, CDR1 is ENHRY and CDR2 is SYGVKD. This CDR3 is 12 amino acids long. The CDR3 sequence: CAISEHIDEQYV. The DNA of the CDR3 is TGTGCCATCAGTGAGCACATAGACGAGCAGTACGTC.

In its sample, this clonotype was seen a few times. This rearrangement joins TRBV12-3 or TRBV12-4 to TRBJ2-2; 7 bases agree with TRBD1. This CDR3 has 17 residues. V was pared by 5 bases and J by 2 bases, with 11 bases of the junction left unmatched. CDR3 DNA: TGTGCCAGCAGTCTGTGGGACAGAGTCTCTAACACCGGGGAGCTGTTTTTT. The encoded protein is CASSLWDRVSNTGELFF.

This clonotype turned up a few times. The chain uses TRBV3-1 and TRBJ1-1, with TRBD1 identical over 8 bases. V lost 0 bases and J lost 1; bases outside the gene matches: 1. Germline values: CDR1 LGHDT, CDR2 YNNKEL (reference sequence). The length of the CDR3 is 15 residues. CDR3 protein: CASSQEDRGNTEAFF. The DNA for the CDR3 is TGTGCCAGCAGCCAAGAAGACAGGGGGAACACTGAAGCTTTCTTT.

This clonotype was counted a single time. The V gene is TRBV11-2, the J gene TRBJ2-5; TRBD2 agrees at 14 bases. The ends lost 5 bases at V and 4 bases at J; junction bases unmatched: 6. CDR1 is SGHAT and CDR2 is FQNNGV in the germline V gene. This CDR3 spans 16 amino acids. Here the CDR3 reads CASSAGTSGSGETQYF. The DNA for the CDR3 is TGTGCCAGCAGCGCAGGGACTAGCGGGAGTGGAGAGACCCAGTACTTC.

Only a few counts were recorded for this clonotype. CDR3: CASGGGQNYEQYF. DNA of the CDR3: TGTGCCAGCGGGGGGGGGCAGAACTACGAGCAGTACTTC. The rearrangement links TRBV6-6 to TRBJ2-7, with D perhaps TRBD2 (7 bases). Germline CDR1 is MNHNY and CDR2 is SVGAGI (reference sequence). Trimming shortened V by 8 bases and J by 3 bases, and 14 bases separated the two germline ends. The CDR3 has 13 residues.

This clonotype appeared a few times. The CDR3 DNA follows: TGTGCCAGCGCGCTCAGGGGGGGAGGTGAAGCTTTCTTT. Encoded protein: CASALRGGGEAFF. The J gene is TRBJ1-1, the V gene TRBV6-2 or TRBV6-3, with 7 bases matching TRBD1. V gave up 8 bases and J gave up 7 bases; unmatched junction bases: 10. Germline loops: CDR1 MNHEY, CDR2 SVGEGT. The CDR3 sequence is 13 residues long.